These 26 T cell receptor beta chains were sequenced from one sample in a study of blood T cells in healthy people across ages. A second 7 to 11 cycle PCR used barcoded and J-beta primers. Each CDR3 protein gets one entry after TCRdb re-called the 5' RACE reads with MiXCR. Of around 700,000 distinct CDR3 sequences listed, 25% are singletons. These data were also filed under a second study, of T cells of mothers and their children.

Sequencing used blood. These receptors originate from a boy aged 10-17 years in good health.

There are a few counts of this clonotype. The chain carries TRBV19 and TRBJ1-5; D gene uncertain. The germline V gene encodes CDR1 LNHDA and CDR2 SQIVND (reference sequence). V was shortened by 0 bases and J by 7 bases, with 10 bases between the two germline ends. This CDR3 is built from 14 residues. CDR3: CASSIDHPGQPQHF. The CDR3 DNA sequence: TGTGCCAGTAGTATAGATCATCCCGGACAGCCCCAGCATTTT. Full variable domain (outside the CDR3, taken from reference TRBV19 and TRBJ1-5): DGGITQSPKYLFRKEGQNVTLSCEQNLNHDAMYWYRQDPGQGLRLIYYSQIVNDFQKGDIAEGYSVSREKKESFPLTVTSAQKNPTAFYLCASSIDHPGQPQHFGDGTRLSIL.

This clonotype appeared a few times. The chain joins TRBV15 to TRBJ2-5, with D maybe TRBD1 (6 bases). The CDR3 has 14 residues. Germline V gene sequence: CDR1 LNHNV, CDR2 YYDKDF (reference sequence). Trimming took off 0 bases at V and 5 bases at J, with 10 bases between the two ends. DNA of the CDR3: TGTGCCACCAGCAGAGAACGGCAGGGGGAGACCCAGTACTTC. It codes for CATSRERQGETQYF.

The table lists this clonotype with a few counts. V gene TRBV5-1 combines with J gene TRBJ2-1; 9 bases are shared with TRBD2. The CDR3 consists of 15 residues. Germline CDR1 is SGHRS and CDR2 is YFSETQ. After removal of 1 base from V and 3 bases from J, the junction contained 2 bases not matched to a gene. The CDR3 nucleotides read TGCGCCAGCAGCTTGACGCGGGGGGGCTACAATGAGCAGTTCTTC. Residues: CASSLTRGGYNEQFF.

The V call is TRBV12-3 or TRBV12-4, the J call TRBJ2-5; 8 bases match TRBD2. Losses at the gene ends were 6 bases for V and 10 bases for J; bases not matched to a gene: 19. The CDR3 runs 16 residues. The CDR3 here is CASSGVGTSGGSGQYF. Written as DNA, the CDR3 is TGTGCCAGCAGCGGGGTAGGGACTAGTGGGGGCTCTGGCCAGTACTTC.

This clonotype was counted between two and nine times. The J gene is TRBJ2-1, the V gene TRBV20-1, with 7 bases that match TRBD1. The CDR3 has 12 amino acids. CDR1 and CDR2 (germline): DFQATT, SNEGSKA (reference sequence). The junction had 5 bases not matched to a gene; V was cut back by 6 bases and J by 6 bases. CDR3 bases: TGCAGTGCGTGGACAGGATCCAATGAGCAGTTCTTC. Translated, it gives CSAWTGSNEQFF.

This clonotype was observed a handful of times. This chain connects TRBV5-5 to TRBJ1-1, with a possible D match to TRBD1 (5 bases). CDR3 size: 14 residues. V gave up 4 bases and J gave up 4 bases, with 14 bases separating them. The V gene's germline CDR1 is SGHKS and CDR2 YYEKEE (reference sequence). The CDR3 region has the DNA TGTGCCAGCAGCCCCAGGGTGGGAGGCACTGAAGCTTTCTTT. This codes for CASSPRVGGTEAFF. Together with reference TRBV5-5 and TRBJ1-1, the CDR3 gives the full variable domain: DAGVTQSPTHLIKTRGQQVTLRCSPISGHKSVSWYQQVLGQGPQFIFQYYEKEERGRGNFPDRFSARQFPNYSSELNVNALLLGDSALYLCASSPRVGGTEAFFGQGTRLTVV.

This clonotype was picked up a small number of times. The genes are TRBV10-3 and TRBJ1-5; no clear D. This CDR3 contains 13 residues. Between the trimmed V and J ends, which lost 6 bases and 2 bases, there was a span of 8 bases. Germline CDR1 reads ENHRY; CDR2 reads SYGVKD. CDR3 coding DNA: TGTGCCATCAGCTCCTCGGGCAATCAGCCCCAGCATTTT. Translating it yields CAISSSGNQPQHF.

This clonotype was recorded at least ten times. The genes are TRBV6-6 and TRBJ1-5, with 9 nucleotides matching TRBD1. J lost 6 bases, V lost 2 bases, and 8 bases had no gene match. The germline CDR1 and CDR2 sequences are MNHNY and SVGAGI (reference sequence). This CDR3 is 16 amino acids long. The DNA of the CDR3 is TGTGCCAGCAGTTACGGCGAGACAGGGGGGAGTCAGCCCCAGCATTTT. Translating it yields CASSYGETGGSQPQHF.

This clonotype was observed at least ten times. The chain is built from TRBV6-5 and TRBJ2-5; perhaps D is TRBD1 or TRBD2 (5 bases each). The CDR3 has 12 residues. From germline, CDR1 is MNHEY and CDR2 SVGAGI. Trimming removed 2 bases at V and 4 bases at J, with 5 bases between. The CDR3 region has the DNA TGTGCCAGCAGTTACGGGGGAGAGACCCAGTACTTC. Its protein is CASSYGGETQYF.

About this clonotype: Germline and junction disagree at one end, which may indicate a read error. The chain recombines TRBV7-7 with TRBJ2-5, with 7 bases identical to TRBD1. The CDR3 runs to 15 residues. The germline gives CDR1 SSHAT, CDR2 FNYEAQ (reference sequence). CDR3 protein: CASSLAPTGQETQYF. CDR3 in DNA: TGTGCTAGCAGCTTAGCCCCGACAGGGCAAGAGACCCAGTACTTC.

This clonotype was observed a handful of times. This sequence joins TRBV15 and TRBJ1-1, with a possible D match to TRBD1 (6 bases). This CDR3 has 15 amino acids. The germline V gene has CDR1 LNHNV and CDR2 YYDKDF (reference sequence). Trimming pared 0 bases from V and 1 base from J, leaving 9 bases between. In DNA, the CDR3 is TGTGCCACCAGCAGAGAACACAGGGCGAACACTGAAGCTTTCTTT. It codes for CATSREHRANTEAFF.

The chain combines TRBV20-1 with TRBJ2-3; weak D call: TRBD1 (5 bases). Germline V gene data show CDR1 as DFQATT and CDR2 as SNEGSKA (reference sequence). V was shortened by 3 bases and J by 0 bases, with 10 bases between the two germline ends. The CDR3 contains 14 residues. The CDR3 sequence is CSASRQTSTDTQYF. CDR3 sequence (DNA): TGCAGTGCTAGCCGACAGACCAGCACAGATACGCAGTATTTT.

The CDR3 DNA sequence: TGTGCCAGCAGCTTAGGATTAGGGAGAACGAACACCGGGGAGCTGTTTTTT. Its protein is CASSLGLGRTNTGELFF. This sequence joins TRBV11-3 and TRBJ2-2, with D possibly being TRBD2 (5 bases). V lost 1 base, J lost 0 bases, and 12 bases lay in between. Per the germline V gene, CDR1 is SGHNT and CDR2 is YENEEA. CDR3 length: 17 residues.

This chain connects TRBV4-3 to TRBJ1-3; D may be TRBD1 (5 bases). With 0 bases removed from V and 2 bases from J, the gap between germline ends came to 8 bases. Looked up from germline, CDR1 is LGHNA and CDR2 is YSLEER. The CDR3 loop spans 15 amino acids. The CDR3 nucleotides read TGCGCCAGCAGCCAAGATCAGGGAACTGGAAACACCATATATTTT. Its translation: CASSQDQGTGNTIYF.

The table lists this clonotype with a count of one. At one end, the junction sequence differs from germline, possibly due to a read error. The V gene is TRBV13, the J gene TRBJ1-2; D not resolved. CDR3 length: 14 amino acids. Germline-derived CDR1 and CDR2 are PRHDT and FYEKMQ (reference sequence). The CDR3 bases are TGTGCCAGCAGCATTAGAGGGATTGGCTATGGCTACGCCTTC. Its translation: CASSIRGIGYGYAF.

This clonotype has more than one count but fewer than ten. The chain couples TRBV6-5 to TRBJ2-7, with D perhaps TRBD2 (5 bases). This CDR3 spans 12 amino acids. Germline CDR1 is MNHEY and CDR2 is SVGAGI. V was trimmed by 5 bases and J by 6 bases, leaving 11 bases between them. The CDR3 DNA reads TGTGCCAGCAGTCCGAGGAGGACCGAGCAGTACTTC. Its translation: CASSPRRTEQYF.

This clonotype was seen at least ten times. V is TRBV5-1 and J is TRBJ2-3, with 12 positions matching TRBD2. V lost 0 bases and J lost 4; bases outside the gene matches: 0. Germline V gives CDR1 SGHRS, CDR2 YFSETQ. The CDR3 length is 15 residues. The CDR3 DNA follows: TGCGCCAGCAGCTTGGGACTAGCGGGGGCAGATACGCAGTATTTT. Its translation: CASSLGLAGADTQYF.

The chain combines TRBV20-1 with TRBJ2-1; 8 positions agree with TRBD2. With V trimmed by 3 bases and J by 4 bases, 8 bases remained unmatched. CDR3 size: 15 residues. Per germline, CDR1 DFQATT and CDR2 SNEGSKA (reference sequence). In nucleotides, the CDR3 is TGCAGTGCTAGCGGGGGGGCGACGGGTTACAATGAGCAGTTCTTC. It codes for CSASGGATGYNEQFF.

This chain connects TRBV24-1 to TRBJ1-5, with D possibly being TRBD1 (6 bases). Between the trimmed V and J ends, which lost 4 bases and 9 bases, there was a span of 9 bases. This CDR3 is built from 12 residues. Germline V gives CDR1 KGHDR, CDR2 SFDVKD. This CDR3 reads CATSDPGAPQHF. The CDR3 coding sequence is TGTGCCACCAGTGACCCAGGGGCGCCCCAGCATTTT.

The chain recombines TRBV29-1 with TRBJ1-4, with TRBD1 as a possible D gene (5 bases). In germline, CDR1 is SQVTM, CDR2 ANQGSEA. The CDR3 extends over 13 amino acids. The V end was cut by 6 bases, the J end by 1 base, with 9 bases between. CDR3 protein: CSVSGGTNEKLFF. CDR3 DNA: TGCAGCGTGAGTGGGGGAACTAATGAAAAACTGTTTTTT. Full variable domain (outside the CDR3, taken from reference TRBV29-1 and TRBJ1-4): SAVISQKPSRDICQRGTSLTIQCQVDSQVTMMFWYRQQPGQSLTLIATANQGSEATYESGFVIDKFPISRPNLTFSTLTVSNMSPEDSSIYLCSVSGGTNEKLFFGSGTQLSVL.

The V call is TRBV5-1, the J call TRBJ2-5; a weak D match, TRBD2 (7 bases). The J call may not be correct, given that the DNA end is closer to TRBJ2-7. Germline V gene lookup returns CDR1 SGHRS and CDR2 YFSETQ. This CDR3 comprises 16 residues. The CDR3 loop reads CASSLDGGGSTYEQYF. As DNA, the CDR3 is TGCGCCAGCAGCTTGGATGGGGGCGGGAGTACCTACGAGCAGTACTTC.

There are a few counts of this clonotype. The chain recombines TRBV20-1 with TRBJ2-5; 8 bases are shared with TRBD2. The length of the CDR3 is 15 residues. The V and J ends lost 0 bases and 1 base, in that order; junction bases with no gene match: 4. Germline CDR1 is DFQATT and CDR2 is SNEGSKA (reference sequence). The CDR3: CSARESGRGQETQYF. CDR3 bases: TGCAGTGCTAGAGAGAGCGGGAGAGGCCAAGAGACCCAGTACTTC.

The rearrangement joins TRBV5-1 to TRBJ1-2; D not resolved. The CDR3 has 13 residues. Germline V gene lookup returns CDR1 SGHRS and CDR2 YFSETQ. The V end lost 1 base, the J end lost 9 bases, and 13 bases lay between the germline ends. CDR3 nucleotides: TGCGCCAGCAGCTTGATGACGGGAGATAGCTACACCTTC. It encodes CASSLMTGDSYTF. Together with reference TRBV5-1 and TRBJ1-2, the CDR3 gives the full variable domain: KAGVTQTPRYLIKTRGQQVTLSCSPISGHRSVSWYQQTPGQGLQFLFEYFSETQRNKGNFPGRFSGRQFSNSRSEMNVSTLELGDSALYLCASSLMTGDSYTFGSGTRLTVV.

This sequence joins TRBV10-2 and TRBJ2-7, with 7 bases identical to TRBD2. J lost 0 bases, V lost 3 bases, and 5 bases had no gene match. CDR1 is WSHSY, CDR2 SAAADI, per germline. This CDR3 spans 15 amino acids. The CDR3 nucleotides are TGCGCCAGCAGTGATAGCGGGCCGAGCTCCTACGAGCAGTACTTC. Its protein is CASSDSGPSSYEQYF.

The gene calls are TRBV3-1 and TRBJ2-5; 15 bases fit TRBD2. The J call may be mistaken, given a closer DNA end match to TRBJ2-1. The CDR3 sequence is 19 residues long. Germline assignment: CDR1 LGHDT and CDR2 YNNKEL (reference sequence). This chain's CDR3 is CASSQTWTSGRAKDNEQFF. For the CDR3, the DNA is TGTGCCAGCAGCCAAACTTGGACTAGCGGGAGGGCCAAGGACAATGAGCAGTTCTTC.

The J gene is TRBJ2-5, the V gene TRBV7-6; D gene unclear. The CDR3 is made up of 12 amino acids. Germline CDR1 and CDR2: SGHVS and FNYEAQ. Between the trimmed V and J ends, which lost 8 bases and 5 bases, there was a span of 12 bases. The CDR3 region is CASAPNGETQYF. As DNA, the CDR3 is TGTGCCAGCGCCCCAAACGGGGAGACCCAGTACTTC.